This T cell receptor (beta chain) was sequenced in a study of T cells after yellow fever vaccination. General study points: Although the secondary response was weaker, it peaked faster, at day 5 versus 15.

TCRdb independently ran MiXCR on the 5' RACE reads; one entry per CDR3 protein. The sample records about 260,000 distinct CDR3 sequences, around 5.3% being singletons. V was pared by 2 bases and J by 8 bases, with 9 bases between. This CDR3 is 12 amino acids long. Germline CDR1 is KGHSH and CDR2 is LQKENI. This clonotype occurred a few times. Its specificity is not known. The TCR comes from a man aged 18 to 35 who received the YFV17D yellow fever vaccine. This chain joins TRBV18 and TRBJ1-1; D uncertain. Here the sequenced sample was CD4+ T cells sorted from PBMCs, taken on the day of the yellow fever booster vaccination. The CDR3 DNA sequence: TGTGCCAGCTCACCAGGGAAAGCCGAAGCTTTCTTT. It specifies CASSPGKAEAFF.